Following are 22 T cell receptor beta chains from one sample sequenced in a study of shared clonotypes between healthy human individuals. This table comes from immunoSEQ multiplex PCR, and its TCRdb copy is limited to in-frame clones, with some not included. The data contain about 2.3 million clones, roughly 92% of them singletons. Sequencing input: naive CD4+ T cells from PBMCs. This sample's subset: CD45RA+ positively selected. These receptors all stem from a man in his late teens or twenties in good health. Some clones in this sample may be carry-over from other donors' samples.

The genes are TRBV5-6 and TRBJ1-2, with a weak D call TRBD1 (6 bases). This CDR3 comprises 13 residues. V dropped 4 bases and J dropped 8 bases, with 15 bases sitting between them. Per germline, CDR1 SGHDT and CDR2 YYEEEE. The CDR3 nucleotides read TGTGCCAGCAGCCTCCGGGGGGCGGTAGGCTACACCTTC. It codes for CASSLRGAVGYTF.

Turning to this clone: This same CDR3 is encoded by further DNA sequences in the sample. This sequence joins TRBV15 and TRBJ2-1; D may be TRBD1 (6 bases). V lost 0 bases, J lost 7 bases, and 7 bases lay in between. CDR3 length: 13 residues. Looked up from germline, CDR1 is LNHNV and CDR2 is YYDKDF (reference sequence). The CDR3 DNA is TGTGCCACCAGCAGAGACAGGGGTAATGAGCAGTTCTTC. Translation: CATSRDRGNEQFF.

V usage is TRBV28 and J usage is TRBJ1-5; weak D call: TRBD1 (6 bases). Trimming left V 6 bases short and J 13 bases short, with 25 bases between. In germline, CDR1 is MDHEN, CDR2 SYDVKM. This CDR3 contains 15 residues. CDR3 in amino acids: CASSFPRYNTGLQHF. The CDR3 nucleotides are TGTGCCAGCAGCTTCCCCCGCTACAATACAGGGTTGCAGCATTTT.

This clone came up once. The rearrangement uses TRBV6-1 and TRBJ1-2; D gene uncertain. The CDR3 contains 14 residues. V lost 7 bases and J lost 4, with 16 bases in between. Germline lookup yields CDR1 MNHNS and CDR2 SASEGT. CDR3 protein: CASILGIGLYGYTF. The CDR3, as DNA: TGTGCCAGCATTCTGGGGATTGGACTCTATGGCTACACCTTC.

The chain combines TRBV9 with TRBJ1-4; D is uncertain. From germline, CDR1 is SGDLS and CDR2 YYNGEE. Trimming stripped 0 bases from V and 4 bases from J, with 13 bases between. This CDR3 contains 16 residues. The chain's CDR3 is CASSVDFSPVNEKLFF. The DNA of the CDR3 is TGTGCCAGCAGCGTAGATTTTTCCCCTGTTAATGAAAAACTGTTTTTT.

This rearrangement joins TRBV10-3 to TRBJ2-2, with D perhaps TRBD1 (6 bases). Looked up from germline, CDR1 is ENHRY and CDR2 is SYGVKD. V dropped 6 bases and J dropped 3 bases, with 14 bases sitting between them. CDR3 size: 15 residues. The CDR3 region has the DNA TGTGCCATCAGGCAGGGGAATACTTACACCGGGGAGCTGTTTTTT. As protein: CAIRQGNTYTGELFF.

The J gene is TRBJ1-1, the V gene TRBV9; a possible D gene is TRBD1 (6 bases). Per the germline V gene, CDR1 is SGDLS and CDR2 is YYNGEE. The CDR3 has 14 amino acids. With 1 base removed from V and 10 bases from J, the gap between germline ends came to 17 bases. Here the CDR3 reads CASSVTRGLGGAFF. As DNA, the CDR3 is TGTGCCAGCAGCGTAACGAGGGGGTTGGGGGGAGCTTTCTTT.

The gene calls are TRBV27 and TRBJ1-5; D is possibly TRBD1 (6 bases). Germline CDR1 is MNHEY and CDR2 is SMNVEV (reference sequence). V lost 5 bases to trimming and J lost 1 base, with 15 bases between them. The CDR3 has 16 amino acids. CDR3 in amino acids: CASSKGWGASNQPQHF. CDR3 nucleotides: TGTGCCAGCAGTAAGGGGTGGGGGGCCAGCAATCAGCCCCAGCATTTT.

CDR3 protein: CSVEDGSNYGYTF. The CDR3 bases are TGCAGCGTTGAAGATGGGAGTAACTATGGCTACACCTTC. V gene TRBV29-1 combines with J gene TRBJ1-2; D uncertain. Trimming removed 0 bases from V and 1 base from J, with 6 bases in between. This CDR3 comprises 13 residues. In germline, CDR1 is SQVTM, CDR2 ANQGSEA.

The genes are TRBV7-2 and TRBJ2-1, with 9 nucleotides matching TRBD1. Germline CDR1 SGHTA, CDR2 FQGNSA. The CDR3 extends over 13 amino acids. Germline trimming cut 4 bases from V and 9 bases from J; bases unmatched to any gene: 4. The CDR3 loop is CASSSQGAREQFF. As DNA, the CDR3 is TGTGCCAGCAGCTCACAGGGGGCCCGTGAGCAGTTCTTC.

J is TRBJ2-7 and V is TRBV27, with 13 bases matching TRBD2. This CDR3 has 17 residues. The germline V gene has CDR1 MNHEY and CDR2 SMNVEV (reference sequence). V was clipped by 5 bases and J by 4 bases; unmatched bases: 11. The CDR3 spells CASSRTGTSGTVYEQYF. The CDR3 DNA sequence: TGTGCCAGCAGTCGAACCGGGACTAGCGGGACGGTTTACGAGCAGTACTTC.

The chain couples TRBV2 to TRBJ1-2; no clear D gene. The V and J ends lost 8 bases and 2 bases respectively, with 9 bases between them. Germline V gene data show CDR1 as SNHLY and CDR2 as FYNNEI. The CDR3 has 12 residues. For the CDR3, the DNA is TGTGCCAGCGTCATCGGGAACTATGGCTACACCTTC. Residues: CASVIGNYGYTF.

The chain recombines TRBV10-1 with TRBJ2-1; 10 positions match TRBD2. The CDR3 extends over 15 amino acids. The V gene end was trimmed by 3 bases and the J gene end by 3 bases; junction bases not matched to a gene: 2. Germline lookup yields CDR1 WNHNN and CDR2 SYGVQD (reference sequence). CDR3: CASSDLAGDYNEQFF. CDR3 nucleotides: TGCGCCAGCAGTGATCTAGCGGGAGACTACAATGAGCAGTTCTTC.

The genes are TRBV10-2 and TRBJ2-7; D is perhaps TRBD1 (7 bases). V lost 4 bases and J lost 2, with 12 bases in between. The CDR3 extends over 14 amino acids. Germline assignment: CDR1 WSHSY and CDR2 SAAADI. The CDR3 coding sequence is TGCGCCAGCAGTGGCAGGGGGGTACCCTACGAGCAGTACTTC. It specifies CASSGRGVPYEQYF.

This chain joins TRBV5-4 and TRBJ2-7; TRBD2 matches at 7 bases. This CDR3 spans 17 amino acids. Germline CDR1 and CDR2: SGHNT and YYREEE (reference sequence). Germline trimming cut 6 bases from V and 4 bases from J; bases unmatched to any gene: 19. CDR3 protein: CASTIGISGAAFYEQYF. DNA of the CDR3: TGTGCCAGCACCATAGGAATAAGCGGGGCCGCCTTTTACGAGCAGTACTTC.

The rearrangement uses TRBV27 and TRBJ2-2; tentative D call: TRBD2 (6 bases). There are 13 residues in the CDR3. The V gene's germline CDR1 is MNHEY and CDR2 SMNVEV (reference sequence). V was shortened by 6 bases and J by 3 bases, with 8 bases between the two germline ends. In DNA, the CDR3 is TGTGCCAGCAGCCGGGACTACACCGGGGAGCTGTTTTTT. The encoded protein is CASSRDYTGELFF.

Details on this clone: The sample holds other DNA sequences that translate to the same CDR3. The gene calls are TRBV15 and TRBJ1-5; D ambiguous. Germline CDR1 and CDR2: LNHNV and YYDKDF (reference sequence). This CDR3 has 13 residues. V lost 0 bases and J lost 5, with 5 bases in between. The CDR3 nucleotides read TGTGCCACCAGCAGAGATCCGTATCAGCCCCAGCATTTT. Protein: CATSRDPYQPQHF.

The rearrangement joins TRBV5-4 to TRBJ2-5, with D possibly called TRBD1 or TRBD2 (6 bases each). V was pared by 6 bases and J by 5 bases, with 11 bases between. The CDR3 runs 12 residues. In germline, CDR1 is SGHNT, CDR2 YYREEE (reference sequence). DNA of the CDR3: TGTGCCAGCACGGGGGCGGAGGAGACCCAGTACTTC. This codes for CASTGAEETQYF.

V usage is TRBV18 and J usage is TRBJ2-7, with 7 nucleotides matching TRBD1. This CDR3 is 16 amino acids long. CDR1 is KGHSH, CDR2 LQKENI, per germline. V was clipped by 4 bases and J by 2 bases; unmatched bases: 11. In nucleotides, the CDR3 is TGTGCCAGCTCACGAGGGTACGGGACAGAAGCCTACGAGCAGTACTTC. Its protein product is CASSRGYGTEAYEQYF.

This chain uses TRBV28 with TRBJ2-3; TRBD1 aligns across 9 bases. V lost 7 bases, J lost 2 bases, and 7 bases stayed unmatched. From germline, CDR1 is MDHEN and CDR2 SYDVKM. The CDR3 is made up of 15 amino acids. CDR3: CASTFGQGNTDTQYF. CDR3 DNA: TGTGCCAGCACCTTCGGACAGGGGAACACAGATACGCAGTATTTT. The entire variable domain, with the rest obtained from reference TRBV28 and TRBJ2-3, is as follows: DVKVTQSSRYLVKRTGEKVFLECVQDMDHENMFWYRQDPGLGLRLIYFSYDVKMKEKGDIPEGYSVSREKKERFSLILESASTNQTSMYLCASTFGQGNTDTQYFGPGTRLTVL.

V usage is TRBV5-1 and J usage is TRBJ2-2; tentatively, D is TRBD1 or TRBD2 (5 bases each). CDR3 length equals 16 residues. V was pared by 0 bases and J by 4 bases, with 13 bases between. The V gene's germline CDR1 is SGHRS and CDR2 YFSETQ. CDR3 in DNA: TGCGCCAGCAGCTTGGAGGGCAGTGGGGGCACCGGGGAGCTGTTTTTT. It is translated as CASSLEGSGGTGELFF. Full variable domain (remainder filled in from reference TRBV5-1 and TRBJ2-2): KAGVTQTPRYLIKTRGQQVTLSCSPISGHRSVSWYQQTPGQGLQFLFEYFSETQRNKGNFPGRFSGRQFSNSRSEMNVSTLELGDSALYLCASSLEGSGGTGELFFGEGSRLTVL.

The chain joins TRBV5-1 to TRBJ2-7; D is possibly TRBD2 (6 bases). Trimming removed 4 bases at V and 2 bases at J, with 16 bases between. Germline V gives CDR1 SGHRS, CDR2 YFSETQ. This CDR3 has 15 amino acids. The CDR3 loop is CASSDENPGAYEQYF. The CDR3 nucleotides are TGCGCCAGCAGCGATGAAAACCCGGGAGCCTACGAGCAGTACTTC.